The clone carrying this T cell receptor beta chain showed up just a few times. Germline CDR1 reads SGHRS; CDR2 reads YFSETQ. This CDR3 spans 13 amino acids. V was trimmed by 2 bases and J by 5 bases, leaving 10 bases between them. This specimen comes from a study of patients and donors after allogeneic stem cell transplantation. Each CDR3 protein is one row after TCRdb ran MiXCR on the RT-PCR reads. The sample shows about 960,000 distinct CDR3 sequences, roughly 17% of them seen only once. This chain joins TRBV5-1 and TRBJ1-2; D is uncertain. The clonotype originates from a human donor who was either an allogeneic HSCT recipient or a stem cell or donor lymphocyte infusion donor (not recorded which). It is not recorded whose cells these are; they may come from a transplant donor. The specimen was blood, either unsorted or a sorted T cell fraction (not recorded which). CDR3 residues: CASSFDGFYGYTF. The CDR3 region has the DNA TGCGCCAGCAGCTTTGACGGGTTTTATGGCTACACCTTC.